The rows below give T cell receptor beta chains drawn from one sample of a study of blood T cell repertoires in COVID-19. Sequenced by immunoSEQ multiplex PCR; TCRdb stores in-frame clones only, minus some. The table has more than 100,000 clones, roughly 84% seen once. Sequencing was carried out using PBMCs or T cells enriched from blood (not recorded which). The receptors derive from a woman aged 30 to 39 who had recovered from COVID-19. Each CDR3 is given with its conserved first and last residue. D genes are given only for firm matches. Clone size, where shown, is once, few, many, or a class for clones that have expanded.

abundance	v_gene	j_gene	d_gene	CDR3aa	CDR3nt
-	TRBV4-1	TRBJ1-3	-	CASSQGRASSGNTIYF	TGCGCCAGCAGCCAGGGCAGGGCGAGCTCTGGAAACACCATATATTTT
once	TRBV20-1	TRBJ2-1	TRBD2	CSASRTSGRSAYNEQFF	TGCAGTGCTAGTAGGACTAGCGGGAGATCCGCCTACAATGAGCAGTTCTTC
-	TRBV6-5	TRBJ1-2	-	CASSYSGPTRGYTF	TGTGCCAGCAGTTACTCGGGGCCTACGAGGGGCTACACCTTC
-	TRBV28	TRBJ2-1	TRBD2	CALGLTSGLNEQFF	TGTGCTCTTGGGTTGACTAGCGGGCTCAATGAGCAGTTCTTC
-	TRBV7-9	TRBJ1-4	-	CASSPEAAANEKLFF	TGTGCCAGCAGCCCCGAGGCGGCGGCTAATGAAAAACTGTTTTTT
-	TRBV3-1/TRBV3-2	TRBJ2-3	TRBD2	CASSQLAGVSPPDTQYF	TGTGCCAGCAGCCAATTAGCGGGAGTTTCGCCGCCAGATACGCAGTATTTT
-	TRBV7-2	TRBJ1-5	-	CASSSGILRNQPQHF	TGTGCCAGCAGCTCAGGGATTTTACGCAATCAGCCCCAGCATTTT
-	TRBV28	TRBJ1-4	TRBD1	CASSLSTGAGEKLFF	TGTGCCAGCAGTTTATCGACAGGGGCGGGGGAAAAACTGTTTTTT
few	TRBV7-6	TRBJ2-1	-	CASSLATGFNEQFF	TGTGCCAGCAGCTTAGCGACGGGTTTCAATGAGCAGTTCTTC
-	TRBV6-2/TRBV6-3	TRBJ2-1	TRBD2	CASSPEGLVRDNEQFF	TGTGCCAGCAGCCCCGAGGGACTAGTACGTGACAATGAGCAGTTCTTC
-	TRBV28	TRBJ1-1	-	CASSSPGGNTEAFF	TGTGCCAGCAGTTCACCGGGGGGGAACACTGAAGCTTTCTTT